This TCR beta chain stems from a study of CD8+CD57+ T cells in acquired aplastic anemia. The wider study: CD4+ and CD8+ cells, once sorted, gave DNA averaging roughly 3.4 ug.

Patients chosen for sequencing had shown CD8+CD57+ cell expansion by flow cytometry. Everyone among the patients had severe acquired aplastic anemia. The TCR beta profiling, which covered VDJ combination and CDR3 sequence, was carried out using genomic DNA as the template. TCRdb itself ran the reads through MiXCR, one entry per CDR3 protein. The table lists approximately 170,000 distinct CDR3 sequences, around 47% of them singletons. Of note for this clonotype: Its antigen is not identified.

The CDR3 covers 10 residues. Trimming took 6 bases from V and 2 from J, leaving 4 bases between them. CDR1 and CDR2 from the germline V gene are SQVTM and ANQGSEA. Study-wide findings and caveats: It was found that some 30 CD8+ CDR3 sequences were shared between patients and controls.

The receptor comes from a human donor with aplastic anemia. Sequencing used sorted CD4+, CD8+, or CD8+CD57+ T cells (not recorded which) from PBMCs. The rearrangement uses TRBV29-1 and TRBJ2-5; D unclear. The chain's CDR3 is CSVGQETQYF. The DNA for the CDR3 is TGCAGCGTGGGGCAAGAGACCCAGTACTTC. The variable domain in full, with the rest retrieved from reference TRBV29-1 and TRBJ2-5, is SAVISQKPSRDICQRGTSLTIQCQVDSQVTMMFWYRQQPGQSLTLIATANQGSEATYESGFVIDKFPISRPNLTFSTLTVSNMSPEDSSIYLCSVGQETQYFGPGTRLLVL.